One and the same sample provided the 17 T cell receptor beta chains below, sequenced in a study of T cell responses to AZD1222 COVID-19 vaccine. This table comes from immunoSEQ multiplex PCR, and its TCRdb copy is limited to in-frame clones, with some not included. The table shows about 92,000 clones, with approximately 91% occurring only once. Sequences were derived from peripheral blood, sampled on day 0 of AZD1222 vaccination. These receptors were collected from an adult in good health.

V is TRBV4-1 and J is TRBJ1-6, with D possibly matching TRBD1 (6 bases). Germline values: CDR1 MGHRA, CDR2 YSYEKL. The CDR3 covers 14 residues. The V gene lost 0 bases and the J gene lost 10 bases, with 10 bases spanning the gap. CDR3 sequence: CASSQDRGRSPLHF. As DNA, the CDR3 is TGCGCCAGCAGCCAAGACAGGGGCCGGTCACCCCTCCACTTT.

The rearrangement links TRBV12-5 to TRBJ2-2; D possibly uses TRBD1 or TRBD2 (5 bases each). The V end was cut by 4 bases, the J end by 0 bases, with 12 bases between. Germline V gene sequence: CDR1 LGHNT, CDR2 FRNRAP. This CDR3 has 16 residues. Written as DNA, the CDR3 is TGTGCTAGTGGTTCCGGGACGCCGGCGAACACCGGGGAGCTGTTTTTT. Residues: CASGSGTPANTGELFF. The full variable domain, in which reference TRBV12-5 and TRBJ2-2 provide the parts outside the CDR3, is DARVTQTPRHKVTEMGQEVTMRCQPILGHNTVFWYRQTMMQGLELLAYFRNRAPLDDSGMPKDRFSAEMPDATLATLKIQPSEPRDSAVYFCASGSGTPANTGELFFGEGSRLTVL.

The chain couples TRBV6-5 to TRBJ1-3; no clear D gene. CDR3 length equals 15 residues. Trimming stripped 7 bases from V and 0 bases from J, with 13 bases between. Per germline, CDR1 MNHEY and CDR2 SVGAGI. The CDR3 DNA sequence: TGTGCCAGCACTCCGCGGTTTAGCTCTGGAAACACCATATATTTT. Protein: CASTPRFSSGNTIYF.

This sequence joins TRBV11-2 and TRBJ2-2; 7 bases fit TRBD1. V lost 3 bases to trimming and J lost 6 bases; unmatched junction nucleotides: 10. Germline V gives CDR1 SGHAT, CDR2 FQNNGV. This CDR3 has 16 residues. CDR3 coding DNA: TGTGCCAGCAGCTTTGACAGGGCGTCTCGGTCCGGGGAGCTGTTTTTT. This encodes CASSFDRASRSGELFF.

The V gene is TRBV4-1, the J gene TRBJ1-2, with TRBD1 as a possible D gene (6 bases). V was shortened by 1 base and J by 2 bases, with 8 bases between the two germline ends. The CDR3 contains 14 residues. Looked up from germline, CDR1 is MGHRA and CDR2 is YSYEKL. CDR3 nucleotides: TGCGCCAGCAGCCAAGGAGGGACAAACTATGGCTACACCTTC. It encodes CASSQGGTNYGYTF.

The chain carries TRBV10-1 and TRBJ1-2; no firm D call. CDR1 and CDR2 from the germline V gene are WNHNN and SYGVQD (reference sequence). V was pared by 5 bases and J by 6 bases, with 16 bases between. The CDR3 loop spans 14 amino acids. This CDR3 reads CASSLGLGPNGYTF. CDR3 nucleotides: TGCGCCAGCAGTCTCGGACTCGGACCTAATGGCTACACCTTC.

This chain joins TRBV19 and TRBJ2-3, with D possibly being TRBD1 (5 bases). Trimming took 2 bases from V and 2 from J, leaving 8 bases between them. This CDR3 is built from 14 residues. Germline V gene lookup returns CDR1 LNHDA and CDR2 SQIVND (reference sequence). The DNA for the CDR3 is TGTGCCAGTAGTATACAGGACAACACAGATACGCAGTATTTT. The encoded protein is CASSIQDNTDTQYF.

This chain joins TRBV9 and TRBJ1-2, with D unclear. From germline, CDR1 is SGDLS and CDR2 YYNGEE. CDR3 length: 14 amino acids. The V end lost 3 bases, the J end lost 3 bases, and 12 bases lay between the germline ends. This CDR3 reads CASSAHPNDYGYTF. The CDR3 DNA follows: TGTGCCAGCAGCGCCCACCCCAATGACTATGGCTACACCTTC.

V and J are TRBV6-2 or TRBV6-3 and TRBJ2-2, with TRBD2 identical over 8 bases. Germline CDR1 is MNHEY and CDR2 is SVGEGT. The CDR3 contains 17 residues. V shed 6 bases, J shed 6 bases, and the junction held 15 bases outside the gene matches. CDR3 DNA sequence: TGTGCCAGCAGCGCCTACGGAGGAGCGGGGGTCGCCGGGGAGCTGTTTTTT. Residues: CASSAYGGAGVAGELFF.

J is TRBJ2-3 and V is TRBV2; 10 nucleotides line up with TRBD1. Looked up from germline, CDR1 is SNHLY and CDR2 is FYNNEI. There are 13 residues in the CDR3. The V segment lost 6 bases and the J segment 6 bases; nucleotides outside the gene matches: 3. This CDR3 reads CASRKGQGDTQYF. CDR3 bases: TGTGCCAGCAGGAAGGGACAGGGGGATACGCAGTATTTT.

This clone occurred a few times. V gene TRBV18 combines with J gene TRBJ1-2; perhaps TRBD1 as D (6 bases). The CDR3 totals 14 residues. V gave up 3 bases and J gave up 5 bases, with 13 bases separating them. Germline-derived CDR1 and CDR2 are KGHSH and LQKENI. The CDR3 DNA is TGTGCCAGCTCACCTGACGGGGGGCTGTATGGCTACACCTTC. Encoded protein: CASSPDGGLYGYTF.

The chain has TRBV4-1 and TRBJ1-5; TRBD1 matches 10 bases. The CDR3 is 17 residues long. After removal of 2 bases from V and 3 bases from J, the junction contained 7 bases not matched to a gene. Germline values: CDR1 MGHRA, CDR2 YSYEKL. CDR3 sequence (DNA): TGCGCCAGCAGCCAAAGACGACAGGGGGCAAACAATCAGCCCCAGCATTTT. Translation gives CASSQRRQGANNQPQHF.

The chain recombines TRBV7-2 with TRBJ2-1, with TRBD2 matching over 10 bases. Germline CDR1 reads SGHTA; CDR2 reads FQGNSA. The length of the CDR3 is 14 residues. V gave up 7 bases and J gave up 9 bases; unmatched junction bases: 9. CDR3 sequence: CASKRGGQIREQFF. The CDR3 DNA reads as TGTGCCAGCAAGCGGGGGGGCCAAATCCGTGAGCAGTTCTTC.

V gene TRBV30 combines with J gene TRBJ1-5, with D possibly TRBD1 on 5 matching bases. The CDR3 extends over 11 amino acids. CDR1 and CDR2 (germline): GTSNPN, SVGIG (reference sequence). Trimming removed 0 bases at V and 9 bases at J, with 6 bases between. The CDR3 region is CAWSVQGPQHF. The CDR3 nucleotides read TGTGCCTGGAGTGTTCAGGGGCCCCAGCATTTT.

This clone was seen only a few times. The rearrangement joins TRBV18 to TRBJ1-1; D is unclear. V lost 0 bases, J lost 2 bases, and 7 bases lay in between. The CDR3 covers 14 residues. CDR1 and CDR2 from the germline V gene are KGHSH and LQKENI. As DNA, the CDR3 is TGTGCCAGCTCACCACCGAACAGTAACACTGAAGCTTTCTTT. This sequence encodes CASSPPNSNTEAFF.

This chain links TRBV7-6 with TRBJ1-1; no firm D call. V was pared by 4 bases and J by 10 bases, with 13 bases between. The CDR3 is made up of 12 amino acids. CDR1 SGHVS and CDR2 FNYEAQ come from the germline V gene. CDR3: CASSSHVSAAFF. For the CDR3, the DNA is TGTGCCAGCAGCTCCCATGTGTCGGCAGCTTTCTTT.

The CDR3 DNA sequence: TGTGCCAGCAGTTATTCGCTAGAGATACGGTACACCTTC. Translating it yields CASSYSLEIRYTF. This chain uses TRBV6-5 with TRBJ1-2; D gene ambiguous. V was shortened by 3 bases and J by 11 bases, with 16 bases between the two germline ends. Germline V lookup: CDR1 MNHEY, CDR2 SVGAGI. This CDR3 is built from 13 residues.